This T cell receptor beta chain was sequenced during a study of vaccination and CD4 T cells after COVID-19. Trimming pared 0 bases from V and 4 bases from J, leaving 22 bases between. The CDR3 is 18 residues long. Germline V gene data show CDR1 as SGHDN and CDR2 as FVKESK. The Oncomine TCR Beta short-read assay sequenced DNA from cultured CD4+ T cells. One entry per CDR3 protein results from TCRdb running MiXCR on the PCR reads. The table records over 14,000 distinct CDR3 sequences, just under 30% of them present only once. On this clonotype itself: As yet, its antigen is unknown.

Documented treatment: roughly 10-day PBMC culture with coronavirus spike peptide pools or control peptides (ViraFEST assay). The chain carries TRBV14 and TRBJ2-7; D is ambiguous. This sequence was found in a human donor who received a COVID-19 vaccine. The source material was CD4+ T cells from blood, cultured in vitro, sampled before SARS-CoV-2 vaccination. This CDR3 reads CASSQDKAGPGLKYEQYF. CDR3 in DNA: TGTGCCAGCAGCCAAGATAAGGCAGGCCCCGGATTAAAGTACGAGCAGTACTTC.